The clone carrying this T cell receptor beta chain appeared a single time. The antigen is unknown. This specimen comes from a study of PD-1 blockade in classical Hodgkin lymphoma. Findings of the study overall: Reported baseline diversity: healthy donors highest, relapsed/refractory patients lowest. Why repertoires differed is undefined; disease activity or prior therapy possibly contributed. Diversity similar to that of newly diagnosed patients was seen at baseline in complete responders.

TCRdb's table, derived via immunoSEQ multiplex PCR, lists solely in-frame clones and lacks some. The profile shows about 13,000 clones, around 87% of them singletons. The CDR3 runs 16 residues. Trimming cost V 1 base and J 5 bases, with 15 bases left between them. Germline V CDR1 and CDR2: LNHNV, YYDKDF (reference sequence). Every patient relapsed after autologous stem cell transplantation, and brentuximab vedotin exposure varied. The input for sequencing was peripheral blood mononuclear cells (PBMCs), taken at baseline. This TCR derives from a human donor with classical Hodgkin lymphoma. The chain combines TRBV15 with TRBJ2-1; no firm D call. CDR3 DNA sequence: TGTGCCACCAGCAGAGTGAAAAGTAATCCCCACAATGAGCAGTTCTTC. Translation gives CATSRVKSNPHNEQFF. Full variable domain (missing parts from reference TRBV15 and TRBJ2-1): DAMVIQNPRYQVTQFGKPVTLSCSQTLNHNVMYWYQQKSSQAPKLLFHYYDKDFNNEADTPDNFQSRRPNTSFCFLDIRSPGLGDTAMYLCATSRVKSNPHNEQFFGPGTRLTVL.